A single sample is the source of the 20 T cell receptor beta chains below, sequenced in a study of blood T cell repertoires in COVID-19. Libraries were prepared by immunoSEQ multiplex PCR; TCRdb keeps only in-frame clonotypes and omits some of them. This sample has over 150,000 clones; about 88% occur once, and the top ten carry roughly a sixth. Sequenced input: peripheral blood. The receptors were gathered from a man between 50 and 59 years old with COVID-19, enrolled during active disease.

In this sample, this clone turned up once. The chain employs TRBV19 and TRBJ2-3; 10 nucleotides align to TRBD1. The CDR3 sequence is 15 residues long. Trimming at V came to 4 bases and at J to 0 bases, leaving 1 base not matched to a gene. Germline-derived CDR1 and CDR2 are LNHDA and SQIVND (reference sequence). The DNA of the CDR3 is TGTGCCAGTAGTAGGGGACAGGGGAGCACAGATACGCAGTATTTT. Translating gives CASSRGQGSTDTQYF. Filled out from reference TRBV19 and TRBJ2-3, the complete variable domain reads DGGITQSPKYLFRKEGQNVTLSCEQNLNHDAMYWYRQDPGQGLRLIYYSQIVNDFQKGDIAEGYSVSREKKESFPLTVTSAQKNPTAFYLCASSRGQGSTDTQYFGPGTRLTVL.

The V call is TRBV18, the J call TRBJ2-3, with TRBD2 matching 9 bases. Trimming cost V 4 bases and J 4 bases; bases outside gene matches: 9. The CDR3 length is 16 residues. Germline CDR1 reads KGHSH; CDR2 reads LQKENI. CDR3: CASSQPGTSYSDTQYF. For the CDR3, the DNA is TGTGCCAGCTCACAACCCGGGACTAGCTACTCAGATACGCAGTATTTT. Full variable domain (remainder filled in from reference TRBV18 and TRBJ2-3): NAGVMQNPRHLVRRRGQEARLRCSPMKGHSHVYWYRQLPEEGLKFMVYLQKENIIDESGMPKERFSAEFPKEGPSILRIQQVVRGDSAAYFCASSQPGTSYSDTQYFGPGTRLTVL.

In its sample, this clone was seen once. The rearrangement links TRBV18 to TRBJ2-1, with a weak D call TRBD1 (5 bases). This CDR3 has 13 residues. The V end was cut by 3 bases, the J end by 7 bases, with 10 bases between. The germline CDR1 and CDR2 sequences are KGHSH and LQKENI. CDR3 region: CASSPGSGNEQFF. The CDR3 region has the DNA TGTGCCAGCTCACCGGGTTCAGGGAATGAGCAGTTCTTC.

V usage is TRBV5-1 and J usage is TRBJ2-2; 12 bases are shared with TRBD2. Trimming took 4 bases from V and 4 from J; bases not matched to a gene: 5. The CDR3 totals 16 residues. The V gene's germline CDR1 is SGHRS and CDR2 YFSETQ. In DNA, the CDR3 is TGCGCCAGCAGCCCGCTAGCGGGAGGGATCACCGGGGAGCTGTTTTTT. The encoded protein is CASSPLAGGITGELFF.

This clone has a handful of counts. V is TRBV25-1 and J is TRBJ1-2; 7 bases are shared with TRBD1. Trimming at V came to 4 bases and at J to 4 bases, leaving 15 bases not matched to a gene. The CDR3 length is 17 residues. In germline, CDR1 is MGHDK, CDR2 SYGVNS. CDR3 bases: TGTGCCAGCAGTGCCCTCATCTCCCGGACAGGCGTCTATGGCTACACCTTC. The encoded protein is CASSALISRTGVYGYTF.

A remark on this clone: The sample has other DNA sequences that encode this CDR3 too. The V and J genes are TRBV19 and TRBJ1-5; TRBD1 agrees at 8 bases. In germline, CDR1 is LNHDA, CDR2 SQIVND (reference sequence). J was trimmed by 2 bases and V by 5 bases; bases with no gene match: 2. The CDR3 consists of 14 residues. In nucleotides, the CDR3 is TGTGCCAGTAGTCCGGACAGGGGCAATCAGCCCCAGCATTTT. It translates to CASSPDRGNQPQHF.

The CDR3 bases are TGTGCCAGCAGCTTGGGGGGGGGATCTCGTATGGATGGCTACACCTTC. As protein: CASSLGGGSRMDGYTF. This chain uses TRBV5-4 with TRBJ1-2; D might be TRBD1 (5 bases). Germline values: CDR1 SGHNT, CDR2 YYREEE (reference sequence). The germline V and J ends were trimmed by 0 bases and 6 bases, with 18 bases remaining between them. The CDR3 runs to 16 residues.

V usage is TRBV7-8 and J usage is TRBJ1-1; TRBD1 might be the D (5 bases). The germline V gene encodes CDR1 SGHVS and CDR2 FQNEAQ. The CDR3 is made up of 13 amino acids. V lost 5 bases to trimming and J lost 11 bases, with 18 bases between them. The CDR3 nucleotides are TGTGCCAGCAGCACAGTTGCGGGGGGTAGTGCTTTCTTT. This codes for CASSTVAGGSAFF.

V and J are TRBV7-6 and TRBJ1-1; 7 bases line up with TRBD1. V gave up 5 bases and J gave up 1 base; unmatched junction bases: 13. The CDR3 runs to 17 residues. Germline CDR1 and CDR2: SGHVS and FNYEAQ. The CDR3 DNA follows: TGTGCCAGCAGCCTAGGTTCTCGGGGACAGAGGAACACTGAAGCTTTCTTT. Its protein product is CASSLGSRGQRNTEAFF. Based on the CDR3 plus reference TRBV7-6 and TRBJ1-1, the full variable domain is GAGVSQSPRYKVTKRGQDVALRCDPISGHVSLYWYRQALGQGPEFLTYFNYEAQQDKSGLPNDRFSAERPEGSISTLTIQRTEQRDSAMYRCASSLGSRGQRNTEAFFGQGTRLTVV.

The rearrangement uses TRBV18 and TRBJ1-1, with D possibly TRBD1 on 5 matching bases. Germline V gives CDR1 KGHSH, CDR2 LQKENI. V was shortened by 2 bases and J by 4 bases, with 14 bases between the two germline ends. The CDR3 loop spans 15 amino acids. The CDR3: CASSPGTGGVTEAFF. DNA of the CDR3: TGTGCCAGCTCACCAGGGACCGGCGGGGTCACTGAAGCTTTCTTT.

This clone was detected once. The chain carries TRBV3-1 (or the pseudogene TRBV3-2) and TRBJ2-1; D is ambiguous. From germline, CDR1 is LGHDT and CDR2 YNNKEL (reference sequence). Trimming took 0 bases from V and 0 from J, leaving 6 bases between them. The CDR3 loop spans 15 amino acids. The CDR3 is CASSQEAPSYNEQFF. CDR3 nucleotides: TGTGCCAGCAGCCAAGAGGCCCCCTCCTACAATGAGCAGTTCTTC.

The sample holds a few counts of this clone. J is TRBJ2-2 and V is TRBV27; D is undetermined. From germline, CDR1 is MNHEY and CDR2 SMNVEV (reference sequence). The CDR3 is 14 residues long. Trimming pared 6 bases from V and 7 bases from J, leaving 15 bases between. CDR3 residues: CASRPSTEYGELFF. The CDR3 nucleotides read TGTGCCAGCAGGCCGTCTACAGAATACGGGGAGCTGTTTTTT.

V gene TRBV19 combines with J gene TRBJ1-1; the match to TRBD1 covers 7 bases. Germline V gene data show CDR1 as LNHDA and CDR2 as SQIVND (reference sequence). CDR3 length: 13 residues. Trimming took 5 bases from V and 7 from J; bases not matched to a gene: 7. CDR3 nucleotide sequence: TGTGCCAGTAGTCGCCGACAGGGTCTTGAAGCTTTCTTT. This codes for CASSRRQGLEAFF.

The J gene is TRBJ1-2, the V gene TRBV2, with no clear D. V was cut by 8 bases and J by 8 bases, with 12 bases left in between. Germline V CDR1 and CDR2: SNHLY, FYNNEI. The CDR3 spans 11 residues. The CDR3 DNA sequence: TGTGCCAGCTTGGAAGTGGGCGGCTACACCTTC. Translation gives CASLEVGGYTF.

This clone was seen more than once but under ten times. The CDR3 nucleotides are TGCGCCAGCAGCTTGTTGCAGAGCACAGATACGCAGTATTTT. This translates into CASSLLQSTDTQYF. The rearrangement joins TRBV5-1 to TRBJ2-3; D gene uncertain. The germline CDR1 and CDR2 sequences are SGHRS and YFSETQ. The ends were cut back, 1 base at V and 0 bases at J, with 6 bases in the middle. This CDR3 spans 14 amino acids.

CDR3 amino acids: CASSPKGQGALYEQYF. CDR3 sequence (DNA): TGTGCCAGCAGCCCAAAAGGACAGGGGGCATTATACGAGCAGTACTTC. The chain carries TRBV6-6 and TRBJ2-7, with 11 nucleotides matching TRBD1. Germline CDR1 and CDR2: MNHNY and SVGAGI (reference sequence). After removal of 6 bases from V and 4 bases from J, the junction contained 11 bases not matched to a gene. The CDR3 is made up of 16 amino acids.

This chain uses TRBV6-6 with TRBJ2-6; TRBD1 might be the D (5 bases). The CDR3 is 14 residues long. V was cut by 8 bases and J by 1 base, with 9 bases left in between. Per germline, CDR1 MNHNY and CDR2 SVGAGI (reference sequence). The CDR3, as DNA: TGTGCCAGCTCCAAGGGGTCTGGGGCCAACGTCCTGACTTTC. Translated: CASSKGSGANVLTF.

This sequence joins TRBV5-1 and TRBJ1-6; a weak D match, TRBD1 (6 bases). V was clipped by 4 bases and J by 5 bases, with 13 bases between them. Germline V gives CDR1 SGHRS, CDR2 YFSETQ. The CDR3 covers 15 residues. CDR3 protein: CASSLGQSNNSPLHF. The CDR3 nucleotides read TGCGCCAGCAGCCTAGGACAGTCCAATAATTCACCCCTCCACTTT.

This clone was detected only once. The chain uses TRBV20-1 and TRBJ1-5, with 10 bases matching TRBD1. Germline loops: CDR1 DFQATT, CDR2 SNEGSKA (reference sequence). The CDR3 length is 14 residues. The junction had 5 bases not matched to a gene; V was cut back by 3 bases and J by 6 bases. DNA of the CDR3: TGCAGTGCTAGTCCCGGGACAGGGGTTCAGCCCCAGCATTTT. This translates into CSASPGTGVQPQHF.

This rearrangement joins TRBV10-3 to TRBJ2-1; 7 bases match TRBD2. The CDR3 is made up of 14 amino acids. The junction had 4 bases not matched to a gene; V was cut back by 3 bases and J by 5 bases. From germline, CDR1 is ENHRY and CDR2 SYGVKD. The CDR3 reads CAISEPGTNNEQFF. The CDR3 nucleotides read TGTGCCATCAGTGAACCCGGGACTAACAATGAGCAGTTCTTC.